At least ten counts were recorded for the clone carrying this TCR beta chain. Primers used in a second PCR of about 7 to 12 cycles were a sample-barcoded 5' primer and a J-beta primer mix. A single record per CDR3 protein comes from TCRdb applying MiXCR to the 5' RACE reads. Altogether roughly 680,000 distinct CDR3 sequences are present, 52% being singletons, with the ten largest covering approximately 12%. All donors came from Russia, were Caucasian and healthy, and spanned ages roughly 6 to 100. Ten milliliters of peripheral blood were drawn from each donor into EDTA-treated tubes. Samples each had at least 5.5 micrograms of total RNA extracted. The CDR3 loop spans 16 amino acids. The germline CDR1 and CDR2 sequences are LGHNA and YNFKEQ. V was cut by 0 bases and J by 0 bases, with 11 bases left in between. This sample was included in a study of blood T cells in healthy people across ages.

Sequencing was done on a sample of blood. The J gene is TRBJ2-5, the V gene TRBV4-2; possibly TRBD2 for D (5 bases). The clonotype comes from a woman of 80 years or more in good health. This CDR3 reads CASSQEYGVDQETQYF. In DNA, the CDR3 is TGTGCCAGCAGCCAAGAGTACGGGGTAGACCAAGAGACCCAGTACTTC.